The next 32 T cell receptor beta chains were all read from a single sample in a study of control samples from healthy donors and cancer patients. Assay: immunoSEQ multiplex PCR; the TCRdb copy retains only in-frame clones and omits some. The repertoire holds about 180,000 clones, with almost 90% as singletons. The sequenced sample consisted of blood. These receptors originate from a woman aged 45-60 years in good health.

The chain couples TRBV28 to TRBJ1-2; D unresolved. The CDR3 runs 13 residues. Germline V gene lookup returns CDR1 MDHEN and CDR2 SYDVKM. V was cut by 6 bases and J by 4 bases, with 12 bases left in between. CDR3 loop: CASRKAVGYGYTF. CDR3 nucleotide sequence: TGTGCCAGCAGAAAGGCGGTAGGCTATGGCTACACCTTC.

A word on this clone: Within the sample, other DNA sequences also encode this same CDR3. This rearrangement joins TRBV28 to TRBJ1-2; a possible D gene is TRBD1 (6 bases). The germline V and J ends were trimmed by 3 bases and 4 bases, with 9 bases remaining between them. Germline V gives CDR1 MDHEN, CDR2 SYDVKM. The CDR3 covers 13 residues. CDR3 nucleotide sequence: TGTGCCAGCAGTTTGGGGGCGGTCTATGGCTACACCTTC. This sequence encodes CASSLGAVYGYTF.

The V gene is TRBV3-1 (or the pseudogene TRBV3-2), the J gene TRBJ1-3; tentative D call: TRBD1 (5 bases). CDR3 length: 14 residues. The V gene's germline CDR1 is LGHDT and CDR2 YNNKEL (reference sequence). The V gene lost 2 bases and the J gene lost 3 bases, with 8 bases spanning the gap. In DNA, the CDR3 is TGTGCCAGCAGCCAATGGGACGTTGGAAACACCATATATTTT. Translating gives CASSQWDVGNTIYF.

The chain recombines TRBV27 with TRBJ2-5; 7 bases are a match to TRBD1. V dropped 2 bases and J dropped 9; count of bases not matched to a gene: 6. CDR1 is MNHEY and CDR2 is SMNVEV in the germline V gene (reference sequence). The CDR3 contains 13 residues. The CDR3 loop is CASSLGTAGAQYF. The CDR3 coding sequence is TGTGCCAGCAGTTTAGGGACAGCCGGGGCCCAGTACTTC.

The chain links TRBV19 to TRBJ1-3, with D maybe TRBD1 (6 bases). V lost 6 bases and J 0 bases, leaving 27 bases between the germline ends. CDR3 size: 20 residues. Germline CDR1 is LNHDA and CDR2 is SQIVND (reference sequence). CDR3 sequence: CASSSRLGGRQYISGNTIYF. The CDR3, as DNA: TGTGCCAGTAGCTCGCGATTGGGGGGCCGGCAGTATATCTCTGGAAACACCATATATTTT. The whole variable domain, filled in from reference TRBV19 and TRBJ1-3, reads DGGITQSPKYLFRKEGQNVTLSCEQNLNHDAMYWYRQDPGQGLRLIYYSQIVNDFQKGDIAEGYSVSREKKESFPLTVTSAQKNPTAFYLCASSSRLGGRQYISGNTIYFGEGSWLTVV.

This CDR3 is CASRGNTEAFF. CDR3 nucleotide sequence: TGTGCCAGCAGGGGGAACACTGAAGCTTTCTTT. This chain uses TRBV25-1 with TRBJ1-1; D is unresolved. This CDR3 is 11 amino acids long. The V gene's germline CDR1 is MGHDK and CDR2 SYGVNS. V lost 6 bases and J 1 base, leaving 3 bases between the germline ends.

This clone showed up just a few times. The chain carries TRBV5-4 and TRBJ2-6, with D possibly TRBD1 on 5 matching bases. V lost 4 bases, J lost 3 bases, and 11 bases lay in between. The CDR3 sequence is 15 residues long. Germline CDR1 reads SGHNT; CDR2 reads YYREEE (reference sequence). In DNA, the CDR3 is TGTGCCAGCAGCCAGGACATGGTTGGGGCCAACGTCCTGACTTTC. As protein: CASSQDMVGANVLTF.

This clone appeared a few times. The DNA for the CDR3 is TGCAGCGTTGCGCAAACAGGCGACACTGAAGCTTTCTTT. Translating gives CSVAQTGDTEAFF. The chain combines TRBV29-1 with TRBJ1-1; possibly TRBD1 for D (5 bases). The V and J ends lost 4 bases and 3 bases respectively, with 12 bases between them. The CDR3 extends over 13 amino acids. CDR1 and CDR2 from the germline V gene are SQVTM and ANQGSEA.

The gene calls are TRBV7-2 and TRBJ1-5, with 7 bases matching TRBD1. The CDR3 consists of 15 residues. Germline lookup yields CDR1 SGHTA and CDR2 FQGNSA. V shed 5 bases, J shed 0 bases, and the junction held 4 bases outside the gene matches. In DNA, the CDR3 is TGTGCCAGCAGCCCGACAGGGACTAGCAATCAGCCCCAGCATTTT. Residues: CASSPTGTSNQPQHF.

This clone was observed once. This rearrangement joins TRBV7-2 to TRBJ2-1, with D perhaps matching TRBD2 (5 bases). CDR1 SGHTA and CDR2 FQGNSA come from the germline V gene. The CDR3 is made up of 17 amino acids. Trimming removed 5 bases at V and 8 bases at J, with 25 bases between. CDR3 protein: CASSPYSSGKMGHEQFF. CDR3 bases: TGTGCCAGCAGCCCCTATTCGAGCGGTAAAATGGGTCATGAGCAGTTCTTC.

The chain has TRBV7-3 and TRBJ2-3; D gene ambiguous. CDR3 length: 14 residues. The germline V gene encodes CDR1 SGHTA and CDR2 FQGTGA. V was clipped by 5 bases and J by 1 base, with 10 bases between them. The DNA for the CDR3 is TGTGCCAGCAGCCCTACTTTTGGCACAGATACGCAGTATTTT. It codes for CASSPTFGTDTQYF.

As DNA, the CDR3 is TGTGCCAGCAGCGGGTATATGCTAGCGGGGAAGCCCGGGGAGACCCAGTACTTC. This translates into CASSGYMLAGKPGETQYF. The genes are TRBV5-4 and TRBJ2-5; TRBD2 matches at 9 bases. Germline trimming cut 4 bases from V and 5 bases from J; bases unmatched to any gene: 18. Germline CDR1 is SGHNT and CDR2 is YYREEE (reference sequence). This CDR3 contains 18 residues.

The CDR3 region has the DNA TGTGCCAGCATCCCGGGGGCCTACCGAGAGACCCAGTACTTC. Translation gives CASIPGAYRETQYF. J is TRBJ2-5 and V is TRBV2, with D perhaps given as TRBD1 or TRBD2 (6 bases each). The CDR3 runs to 14 residues. Germline assignment: CDR1 SNHLY and CDR2 FYNNEI. The V end was cut by 7 bases, the J end by 4 bases, with 16 bases between.

The chain couples TRBV6-5 to TRBJ2-3; maybe TRBD1 (6 bases). The CDR3 runs to 12 residues. The V gene's germline CDR1 is MNHEY and CDR2 SVGAGI. The ends were cut back, 8 bases at V and 8 bases at J, with 14 bases in the middle. This chain's CDR3 is CASSKGGGTQYF. CDR3 bases: TGTGCCAGCTCTAAAGGGGGTGGTACGCAGTATTTT.

This chain links TRBV3-1 (or the pseudogene TRBV3-2) with TRBJ2-3; weak D call: TRBD2 (6 bases). The V gene lost 1 base and the J gene lost 4 bases, with 24 bases spanning the gap. The germline V gene encodes CDR1 LGHDT and CDR2 YNNKEL (reference sequence). This CDR3 is 19 amino acids long. In DNA form, the CDR3 reads TGTGCCAGCAGCCAAGGACCTCCGATGGCGGGGCCAATGGCAGATACGCAGTATTTT. Its protein product is CASSQGPPMAGPMADTQYF.

The rearrangement uses TRBV9 and TRBJ1-3; a possible D gene is TRBD1 (6 bases). The CDR3 extends over 17 amino acids. V lost 4 bases to trimming and J lost 1 base, with 18 bases between them. The germline gives CDR1 SGDLS, CDR2 YYNGEE. The CDR3 coding sequence is TGTGCCAGCAGCTCGCCCCGACAGGATCAGTCTGGAAACACCATATATTTT. Protein sequence: CASSSPRQDQSGNTIYF.

The chain joins TRBV4-1 to TRBJ1-5; D gene uncertain. The ends were cut back, 4 bases at V and 11 bases at J, with 21 bases in the middle. The germline CDR1 and CDR2 sequences are MGHRA and YSYEKL. The CDR3 has 15 amino acids. Here the CDR3 DNA reads TGCGCCAGCAGCCTTAATGGAGAAGGGTTTCTAGCCCAGCATTTT. Translating it yields CASSLNGEGFLAQHF.

V is TRBV7-6 and J is TRBJ2-7; the D gene is possibly TRBD2 (6 bases). This CDR3 has 15 residues. V gave up 0 bases and J gave up 2 bases, with 11 bases separating them. Germline CDR1 is SGHVS and CDR2 is FNYEAQ. CDR3 sequence: CASSLAVGEAYEQYF. The CDR3 DNA is TGTGCCAGCAGCTTAGCGGTCGGGGAGGCCTACGAGCAGTACTTC.

CDR3 loop: CAIRGDGSYNEQFF. The CDR3 DNA sequence: TGTGCCATCAGGGGGGACGGGTCCTACAATGAGCAGTTCTTC. V and J are TRBV10-3 and TRBJ2-1; D tentatively fits TRBD1 or TRBD2 (5 bases each). Germline V CDR1 and CDR2: ENHRY, SYGVKD. V lost 6 bases and J 1 base, leaving 10 bases between the germline ends. The CDR3 consists of 14 residues.

The chain recombines TRBV30 with TRBJ1-5, with 11 bases that match TRBD1. Per germline, CDR1 GTSNPN and CDR2 SVGIG (reference sequence). This CDR3 has 14 residues. Trimming cost V 4 bases and J 4 bases; bases outside gene matches: 3. The CDR3 nucleotides are TGTGCCTGGAAAGGGACAGGGGGGAATCAGCCCCAGCATTTT. Its translation is CAWKGTGGNQPQHF. The full variable domain, completed using reference TRBV30 and TRBJ1-5, is SQTIHQWPATLVQPVGSPLSLECTVEGTSNPNLYWYRQAAGRGLQLLFYSVGIGQISSEVPQNLSASRPQDRQFILSSKKLLLSDSGFYLCAWKGTGGNQPQHFGDGTRLSIL.

V usage is TRBV27 and J usage is TRBJ1-2; maybe TRBD1 (5 bases). Trimming removed 0 bases at V and 0 bases at J, with 14 bases between. The CDR3 consists of 17 residues. Germline assignment: CDR1 MNHEY and CDR2 SMNVEV (reference sequence). The CDR3 protein is CASSLSRVGGANYGYTF. CDR3 in DNA: TGTGCCAGCAGTTTATCCCGCGTGGGGGGAGCTAACTATGGCTACACCTTC.

The V call is TRBV3-1 (or the pseudogene TRBV3-2), the J call TRBJ1-6; D is perhaps TRBD1 (6 bases). Trimming shortened V by 8 bases and J by 7 bases, and 12 bases separated the two germline ends. Germline lookup yields CDR1 LGHDT and CDR2 YNNKEL (reference sequence). The CDR3 has 13 amino acids. CDR3 in DNA: TGTGCCAGCGGTCCGGGGGCGAATTCACCCCTCCACTTT. It is translated as CASGPGANSPLHF.

The rearrangement links TRBV9 to TRBJ1-4, with unresolved D. The germline V and J ends were trimmed by 3 bases and 0 bases, with 12 bases remaining between them. The CDR3 has 16 amino acids. The germline V gene has CDR1 SGDLS and CDR2 YYNGEE. CDR3 protein: CASSGRHSATNEKLFF. DNA of the CDR3: TGTGCCAGCAGCGGTCGACACAGTGCAACTAATGAAAAACTGTTTTTT.

The rearrangement uses TRBV27 and TRBJ1-4, with D unresolved. The CDR3 is 13 residues long. CDR1 and CDR2 from the germline V gene are MNHEY and SMNVEV (reference sequence). The V end lost 3 bases, the J end lost 7 bases, and 9 bases lay between the germline ends. In nucleotides, the CDR3 is TGTGCCAGCAGTTTTGCGGTGGGTGAAAAACTGTTTTTT. Encoded protein: CASSFAVGEKLFF.

The chain is built from TRBV6-5 and TRBJ2-7, with D possibly being TRBD2 (6 bases). V was trimmed by 6 bases and J by 0 bases, leaving 9 bases between them. The CDR3 spans 13 residues. Per germline, CDR1 MNHEY and CDR2 SVGAGI. The CDR3: CASSQGGSYEQYF. The CDR3 bases are TGTGCCAGCAGCCAGGGAGGCTCCTACGAGCAGTACTTC.

A note on this clone: The same CDR3 also results from other DNA sequences found in this sample. The chain joins TRBV5-1 to TRBJ1-1; D not certain. The CDR3 runs to 13 residues. Germline V gives CDR1 SGHRS, CDR2 YFSETQ. V lost 1 base and J lost 1, with 5 bases in between. The CDR3 region is CASSLNSNTEAFF. The CDR3 DNA follows: TGCGCCAGCAGCTTGAATTCGAACACTGAAGCTTTCTTT.

V usage is TRBV6-1 and J usage is TRBJ1-6; possible D gene TRBD1, 5 bases. CDR3 size: 14 residues. Deletions cut 3 bases from V and 12 bases from J, with 15 bases between. Germline CDR1 reads MNHNS; CDR2 reads SASEGT. CDR3 DNA sequence: TGTGCCAGCAGTGAGAGTCACCTCCAGGGACCCCTCCACTTT. This gives the protein CASSESHLQGPLHF.

This clone was seen only once. This chain links TRBV7-2 with TRBJ1-6, with D maybe TRBD1 (5 bases). CDR3 size: 16 residues. Trimming took 1 base from V and 1 from J, leaving 8 bases between them. In germline, CDR1 is SGHTA, CDR2 FQGNSA. CDR3 DNA sequence: TGTGCCAGCAGCTTAGAACGGGGGTCCTATAATTCACCCCTCCACTTT. This sequence encodes CASSLERGSYNSPLHF.

The chain has TRBV5-1 and TRBJ2-1; D is possibly TRBD1 (6 bases). This CDR3 is built from 15 residues. CDR1 SGHRS and CDR2 YFSETQ come from the germline V gene. Trimming pared 0 bases from V and 3 bases from J, leaving 10 bases between. CDR3 residues: CASSLEPGDYNEQFF. Here the CDR3 DNA reads TGCGCCAGCAGCTTGGAACCAGGGGACTACAATGAGCAGTTCTTC.

The genes are TRBV5-4 and TRBJ1-4, with 7 bases lining up with TRBD1. V lost 0 bases and J lost 11; bases outside the gene matches: 13. Germline lookup yields CDR1 SGHNT and CDR2 YYREEE (reference sequence). This CDR3 has 16 residues. The CDR3 is CASSLAGQTGEPKLFF. DNA of the CDR3: TGTGCCAGCAGCTTGGCGGGACAGACTGGGGAACCTAAACTGTTTTTT.

This sequence joins TRBV5-3 and TRBJ2-3; 10 nucleotides match TRBD2. TRBV5-3 is placed among ORFs of uncertain function. This CDR3 comprises 17 residues. Germline trimming cut 0 bases from V and 1 base from J; bases unmatched to any gene: 5. The CDR3 spells CARSLALAGVCTDTQYF. The CDR3 nucleotides read TGTGCCAGAAGCTTGGCTCTAGCGGGGGTTTGCACAGATACGCAGTATTTT.

V is TRBV12-5 and J is TRBJ1-1, with TRBD1 identical over 8 bases. Germline V gene sequence: CDR1 LGHNT, CDR2 FRNRAP. V lost 1 base and J lost 4; bases outside the gene matches: 2. The CDR3 loop spans 14 amino acids. This CDR3 is CASGLGTGFTEAFF. CDR3 coding DNA: TGTGCTAGTGGTTTGGGGACAGGGTTCACTGAAGCTTTCTTT. Using reference TRBV12-5 and TRBJ1-1 for the parts outside the CDR3, the full variable domain is DARVTQTPRHKVTEMGQEVTMRCQPILGHNTVFWYRQTMMQGLELLAYFRNRAPLDDSGMPKDRFSAEMPDATLATLKIQPSEPRDSAVYFCASGLGTGFTEAFFGQGTRLTVV.